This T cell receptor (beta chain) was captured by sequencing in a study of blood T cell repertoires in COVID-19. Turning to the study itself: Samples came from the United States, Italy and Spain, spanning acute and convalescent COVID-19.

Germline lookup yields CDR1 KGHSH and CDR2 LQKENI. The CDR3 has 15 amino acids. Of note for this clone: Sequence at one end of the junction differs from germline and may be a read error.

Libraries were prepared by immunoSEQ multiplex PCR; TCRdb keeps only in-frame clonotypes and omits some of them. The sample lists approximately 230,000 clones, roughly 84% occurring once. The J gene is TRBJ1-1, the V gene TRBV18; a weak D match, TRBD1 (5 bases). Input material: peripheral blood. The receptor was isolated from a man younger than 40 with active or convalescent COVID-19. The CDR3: CVSSRALQENTEAFF. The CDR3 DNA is TGTGTCAGCTCACGGGCCTTACAGGAGAACACTGAAGCTTTCTTT. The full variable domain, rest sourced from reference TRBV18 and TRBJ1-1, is NAGVMQNPRHLVRRRGQEARLRCSPMKGHSHVYWYRQLPEEGLKFMVYLQKENIIDESGMPKERFSAEFPKEGPSILRIQQVVRGDSAAYFCVSSRALQENTEAFFGQGTRLTVV.